The 9 T cell receptor beta chains in this list originate from one sample, sequenced in a study of spatial heterogeneity in lung cancer. Via MiXCR, TCRdb re-called the 5' RACE reads, giving one row per CDR3 protein. The sample lists 45,000 or so distinct CDR3 sequences; about 7.6% were seen once. Time point here: sample taken at primary tumor resection. Unsorted samples of tumor, nontumor lung or frozen PBMC had their whole RNA sequenced. Sequenced material: PBMCs, taken at surgery. These receptors were taken from a female donor with early-stage non-small cell lung cancer.

CDR3 amino acids: CASSPRRNTGELFF. The CDR3 region has the DNA TGTGCCAGCAGCCCAAGGAGAAACACCGGGGAGCTGTTTTTT. The V call is TRBV7-9, the J call TRBJ2-2, with D hard to call. Germline assignment: CDR1 SEHNR and CDR2 FQNEAQ (reference sequence). CDR3 length: 14 residues. V was pared by 5 bases and J by 2 bases, with 9 bases between.

The table lists this clonotype with a few counts. Here the CDR3 reads CASSPRTASHGYTF. The CDR3 nucleotides are TGTGCCAGTAGTCCGAGGACAGCGTCTCATGGCTACACCTTC. The V call is TRBV19, the J call TRBJ1-2; perhaps TRBD1 as D (6 bases). The V and J ends lost 5 bases and 6 bases respectively, with 16 bases between them. The length of the CDR3 is 14 residues. Per germline, CDR1 LNHDA and CDR2 SQIVND (reference sequence).

The V gene is TRBV19, the J gene TRBJ1-1; D is uncertain. Germline V gives CDR1 LNHDA, CDR2 SQIVND (reference sequence). Trimming shortened V by 5 bases and J by 5 bases, and 12 bases separated the two germline ends. The CDR3 consists of 13 residues. This chain's CDR3 is CASSQTRGTEAFF. The CDR3 coding sequence is TGTGCCAGTAGTCAGACCCGAGGGACTGAAGCTTTCTTT. Using reference TRBV19 and TRBJ1-1 for the parts outside the CDR3, the full variable domain is DGGITQSPKYLFRKEGQNVTLSCEQNLNHDAMYWYRQDPGQGLRLIYYSQIVNDFQKGDIAEGYSVSREKKESFPLTVTSAQKNPTAFYLCASSQTRGTEAFFGQGTRLTVV.

This clonotype has just a few counts. For the CDR3, the DNA is TGTGCCAGCAGAGTCGGGACGAGTAATTCACCCCTCCACTTT. It specifies CASRVGTSNSPLHF. V gene TRBV12-3 or TRBV12-4 combines with J gene TRBJ1-6, with D maybe TRBD1 (5 bases). This CDR3 comprises 14 residues. Trimming took 6 bases from V and 6 from J, leaving 12 bases between them.

The sample holds a few counts of this clonotype. The chain combines TRBV3-1 with TRBJ1-1; 7 bases line up with TRBD1. V shed 4 bases and J 0 bases; nucleotides not matched to a gene: 8. The germline V gene has CDR1 LGHDT and CDR2 YNNKEL (reference sequence). This CDR3 is built from 16 residues. CDR3 coding DNA: TGTGCCAGCAGCCCCGGGGACAGATTTCTGAACACTGAAGCTTTCTTT. This translates into CASSPGDRFLNTEAFF.

This clonotype has more than one count but fewer than ten. This chain links TRBV7-9 with TRBJ1-5; the D is unclear. V lost 1 base and J lost 3, with 7 bases in between. The CDR3 has 14 residues. Germline V gene data show CDR1 as SEHNR and CDR2 as FQNEAQ (reference sequence). CDR3 in amino acids: CASSLDSANQPQHF. In DNA form, the CDR3 reads TGTGCCAGCAGCTTAGACAGTGCCAATCAGCCCCAGCATTTT.

This clonotype was observed many times. The chain employs TRBV10-3 and TRBJ2-7; TRBD1 might be the D (6 bases). The CDR3 spans 14 residues. Germline V gene sequence: CDR1 ENHRY, CDR2 SYGVKD. The V and J ends lost 5 bases and 1 base respectively, with 12 bases between them. The CDR3 coding sequence is TGTGCCATCAGTACAGGGCGAACTTCCTACGAGCAGTACTTC. Protein product: CAISTGRTSYEQYF.

This chain joins TRBV4-2 and TRBJ1-1, with 7 bases matching TRBD1. The CDR3 is 14 amino acids. Germline CDR1 LGHNA, CDR2 YNFKEQ. V was pared by 4 bases and J by 2 bases, with 4 bases of the junction left unmatched. CDR3 region: CASSRGDSNTEAFF. The DNA for the CDR3 is TGTGCCAGCAGCCGGGGGGACAGCAACACTGAAGCTTTCTTT.

This clonotype came up a few times. This chain uses TRBV5-1 with TRBJ2-2; D unresolved. V was trimmed by 4 bases and J by 4 bases, leaving 8 bases between them. Germline V gene lookup returns CDR1 SGHRS and CDR2 YFSETQ. This CDR3 has 13 residues. The DNA for the CDR3 is TGCGCCAGCAGCACAGACGGCACCGGGGAGCTGTTTTTT. It is translated as CASSTDGTGELFF.